The 11 T cell receptor beta chains below come from one sample, sequenced in a study of shared clonotypes between healthy human individuals. The repertoire was sequenced with immunoSEQ multiplex PCR; TCRdb's copy has only in-frame clones and lacks some. Seen here are millions of clones, 85% to 95% observed once, and the top ten hold around 0.13%. The material sequenced was naive CD4+ T cells sorted from blood. Subset in this sample: CD45RA+ positively selected. These receptors were collected from a man aged 18 to 30 in good health.

The rearrangement links TRBV7-2 to TRBJ2-3, with D unclear. V was cut by 3 bases and J by 1 base, with 14 bases left in between. This CDR3 contains 16 residues. Germline V gives CDR1 SGHTA, CDR2 FQGNSA. The CDR3 DNA follows: TGTGCCAGCAGCTTTTCACGTATGGGTCGCACAGATACGCAGTATTTT. It encodes CASSFSRMGRTDTQYF.

The rearrangement joins TRBV7-2 to TRBJ2-7; D ambiguous. V was trimmed by 3 bases and J by 5 bases, leaving 11 bases between them. CDR3 size: 13 residues. In germline, CDR1 is SGHTA, CDR2 FQGNSA. CDR3 residues: CASSFGLGDEQYF. For the CDR3, the DNA is TGTGCCAGCAGCTTCGGGCTAGGCGACGAGCAGTACTTC.

The chain joins TRBV5-1 to TRBJ2-7; no clear D. CDR1 is SGHRS, CDR2 YFSETQ, per germline. CDR3 length: 13 residues. Trimming removed 7 bases from V and 0 bases from J, with 11 bases in between. The CDR3, as DNA: TGCGCCAGCCGGGCGCAGGCCTCCTACGAGCAGTACTTC. This gives the protein CASRAQASYEQYF.

The chain carries TRBV7-2 and TRBJ1-5; D unclear. Germline values: CDR1 SGHTA, CDR2 FQGNSA. Trimming stripped 1 base from V and 3 bases from J, with 10 bases between. The CDR3 has 15 amino acids. The DNA of the CDR3 is TGTGCCAGCAGCTTAGGGGTCGAACCCAATCAGCCCCAGCATTTT. This encodes CASSLGVEPNQPQHF.

The chain carries TRBV19 and TRBJ1-4; D is unclear. The CDR3 loop spans 14 amino acids. V was clipped by 3 bases and J by 7 bases, with 12 bases between them. In germline, CDR1 is LNHDA, CDR2 SQIVND (reference sequence). CDR3 DNA: TGTGCCAGTAGTATTTACCCGCTGGGTGAAAAACTGTTTTTT. Protein product: CASSIYPLGEKLFF.

This chain links TRBV7-2 with TRBJ2-1; a weak D match, TRBD2 (5 bases). The germline V gene has CDR1 SGHTA and CDR2 FQGNSA. CDR3 size: 14 residues. Trimming shortened V by 1 base and J by 10 bases, and 14 bases separated the two germline ends. CDR3 nucleotides: TGTGCCAGCAGCTTAGACGTTAGCGCGATCGAGCAGTTCTTC. This codes for CASSLDVSAIEQFF.

The V call is TRBV7-8, the J call TRBJ2-7, with 12 bases that match TRBD2. The length of the CDR3 is 15 residues. CDR1 SGHVS and CDR2 FQNEAQ come from the germline V gene. V lost 5 bases to trimming and J lost 6 bases; unmatched junction nucleotides: 8. The CDR3 here is CASSPQTSGSFEQYF. The CDR3 DNA is TGTGCCAGCAGCCCCCAGACTAGCGGGAGTTTCGAGCAGTACTTC.

V gene TRBV10-3 combines with J gene TRBJ2-2, with D possibly called TRBD1 or TRBD2 (6 bases each). Germline values: CDR1 ENHRY, CDR2 SYGVKD. The CDR3 is 16 amino acids. V was trimmed by 3 bases and J by 3 bases, leaving 14 bases between them. The CDR3 region has the DNA TGTGCCATCAGTGAAGTTAACAGGGAGGACACCGGGGAGCTGTTTTTT. It translates to CAISEVNREDTGELFF.

V gene TRBV4-3 combines with J gene TRBJ2-5, with 7 bases that match TRBD1. The germline gives CDR1 LGHNA, CDR2 YSLEER. The CDR3 covers 15 residues. V dropped 0 bases and J dropped 4; count of bases not matched to a gene: 5. The CDR3 protein is CASSQDHAGGETQYF. The CDR3 bases are TGCGCCAGCAGCCAAGATCATGCAGGGGGAGAGACCCAGTACTTC.

The chain combines TRBV29-1 with TRBJ1-4; TRBD1 matches 7 bases. Germline V gene lookup returns CDR1 SQVTM and CDR2 ANQGSEA. The CDR3 covers 14 residues. Trimming removed 6 bases from V and 0 bases from J; junction bases left unmatched: 4. The CDR3 region is CSVRDSATNEKLFF. CDR3 DNA sequence: TGCAGCGTGCGGGACAGTGCAACTAATGAAAAACTGTTTTTT.

The chain combines TRBV6-5 with TRBJ2-2; no clear D. CDR3 length: 13 amino acids. With 7 bases removed from V and 2 bases from J, the gap between germline ends came to 8 bases. Germline CDR1 is MNHEY and CDR2 is SVGAGI. CDR3: CASMGINTGELFF. The CDR3 DNA reads TGTGCCAGCATGGGAATTAACACCGGGGAGCTGTTTTTT.